The 15 T cell receptor beta chains in this list originate from one sample, sequenced in a study of identical twins (dated by TCRdb to between 2015 and 2016). Library preparation was by 5' RACE. Instrument on record: Illumina HiSeq 2000. TCRdb ran its own pipeline on the public reads, namely fastp trimming at Q25 and MiXCR clone calling, and kept in-frame beta chains. Rows are combined by CDR3 protein, so each entry shows the most common genes and DNA. The sample table lists 520,000 or so distinct CDR3 sequences, 20% to 25% of them with a count of one. The ten top clones hold 0.8% to 1% of the sample. These same records also appear under a second study, on T cells expressing NK-cell markers.

Sequencing used CD4+ T cells sorted from blood. The receptors shown here come from a young woman in good health.

This clonotype was detected many times. This rearrangement joins TRBV20-1 to TRBJ2-7; D gene unclear. With 0 bases removed from V and 3 bases from J, the gap between germline ends came to 3 bases. The germline gives CDR1 DFQATT, CDR2 SNEGSKA (reference sequence). CDR3 length: 11 amino acids. The CDR3 bases are TGCAGTGCTAGAGACGACTACGAGCAGTACTTC. Its translation is CSARDDYEQYF.

This clonotype appeared a single time. The chain carries TRBV7-8 and TRBJ2-3; D call uncertain. CDR1 and CDR2 (germline): SGHVS, FQNEAQ. With 1 base removed from V and 0 bases from J, the gap between germline ends came to 11 bases. This CDR3 region has 16 residues. In nucleotides, the CDR3 is TGTGCCAGCAGCTTAGTCGGCCCCTCTAGCACAGATACGCAGTATTTT. It translates to CASSLVGPSSTDTQYF.

The chain links TRBV24-1 to TRBJ2-4; D call uncertain. V lost 4 bases, J lost 0 bases, and 15 bases lay in between. CDR1 KGHDR and CDR2 SFDVKD come from the germline V gene. CDR3 length: 17 amino acids. CDR3 region: CATSDPDGELAKNIQYF. The CDR3 DNA follows: TGTGCCACCAGTGACCCTGACGGAGAACTAGCCAAAAACATTCAGTACTTC.

This clonotype occurred a few times. The chain has TRBV20-1 and TRBJ2-1; D is possibly TRBD1 or TRBD2 (6 bases each). The CDR3 extends over 16 amino acids. Germline values: CDR1 DFQATT, CDR2 SNEGSKA (reference sequence). V was cut by 0 bases and J by 2 bases, with 14 bases left in between. Written as DNA, the CDR3 is TGCAGTGCTAGAGATCAGGGGCGGGACCCCTACAATGAGCAGTTCTTC. Its protein product is CSARDQGRDPYNEQFF.

This clonotype was seen a single time. V and J are TRBV20-1 and TRBJ2-7, with D tentatively TRBD1 (5 bases). Germline V gene data show CDR1 as DFQATT and CDR2 as SNEGSKA (reference sequence). V was pared by 3 bases and J by 3 bases, with 15 bases between. The CDR3 totals 14 residues. As DNA, the CDR3 is TGCAGTGCTAGTCCCAGGGCGTCCTACTACGAGCAGTACTTC. It specifies CSASPRASYYEQYF.

This clonotype was observed at least ten times. J is TRBJ1-1 and V is TRBV5-1; tentatively, D is TRBD1 (5 bases). Germline V gene data show CDR1 as SGHRS and CDR2 as YFSETQ. V lost 3 bases and J lost 6, with 12 bases in between. CDR3 length: 13 residues. CDR3 nucleotides: TGCGCCAGCAGCTCGCTCAGGGACGCTGAAGCTTTCTTT. It is translated as CASSSLRDAEAFF.

The rearrangement links TRBV12-3 or TRBV12-4 to TRBJ2-7; no clear D gene. Deletions cut 2 bases from V and 3 bases from J, with 5 bases between. This CDR3 is 12 amino acids long. DNA of the CDR3: TGTGCCAGCAGTTTAAAATTCTACGAGCAGTACTTC. Translated, it gives CASSLKFYEQYF.

This clonotype appeared a few times. The genes are TRBV5-1 and TRBJ2-3; 10 bases line up with TRBD2. Losses at the gene ends were 4 bases for V and 2 bases for J; bases not matched to a gene: 4. Germline loops: CDR1 SGHRS, CDR2 YFSETQ. The CDR3 length is 15 residues. This CDR3 reads CASSTSGRDTDTQYF. The CDR3 nucleotides are TGCGCCAGCAGCACAAGCGGGAGGGACACAGATACGCAGTATTTT.

This clonotype has just one count. The chain has TRBV7-6 and TRBJ2-6; D perhaps matches TRBD1 (5 bases). CDR1 is SGHVS and CDR2 is FNYEAQ in the germline V gene. Trimming pared 3 bases from V and 2 bases from J, leaving 8 bases between. The CDR3 runs 15 residues. The chain's CDR3 is CASSFKQAGANVLTF. The CDR3, as DNA: TGTGCCAGCAGCTTTAAACAGGCTGGGGCCAACGTCCTGACTTTC.

The V call is TRBV5-1, the J call TRBJ2-3, with a weak D call TRBD2 (6 bases). V shed 0 bases and J shed 2 bases, with 25 bases lying between them. Germline assignment: CDR1 SGHRS and CDR2 YFSETQ. The CDR3 is made up of 20 amino acids. The CDR3 loop is CASSLVWDRRASSSTDTQYF. The CDR3 DNA reads as TGCGCCAGCAGCTTGGTCTGGGATAGGAGGGCCTCCTCCTCCACAGATACGCAGTATTTT.

This clonotype was detected a few times. This rearrangement joins TRBV15 to TRBJ2-1; the match to TRBD2 covers 11 bases. Germline assignment: CDR1 LNHNV and CDR2 YYDKDF (reference sequence). CDR3 length equals 17 residues. V lost 0 bases to trimming and J lost 5 bases; unmatched junction nucleotides: 6. This chain's CDR3 is CATSREAGTSGHNEQFF. CDR3 DNA: TGTGCCACCAGCAGAGAGGCCGGGACTAGCGGCCACAATGAGCAGTTCTTC.

This clonotype was counted a few times. This chain uses TRBV6-5 with TRBJ2-1, with TRBD2 matching over 7 bases. V lost 2 bases, J lost 9 bases, and 7 bases stayed unmatched. This CDR3 has 14 amino acids. Germline V CDR1 and CDR2: MNHEY, SVGAGI. The CDR3 bases are TGTGCCAGCAGTTACCCGGGGGGTCTAGGTGAGCAGTTCTTC. Translation: CASSYPGGLGEQFF.

The CDR3: CASSYDSLNTEAFF. The CDR3 nucleotides are TGCGCCAGCAGCTACGACAGTTTGAACACTGAAGCTTTCTTT. The chain employs TRBV5-1 and TRBJ1-1, with TRBD1 as a possible D gene (5 bases). Between the trimmed V and J ends, which lost 3 bases and 0 bases, there was a span of 9 bases. CDR3 length: 14 amino acids. CDR1 and CDR2 (germline): SGHRS, YFSETQ.

There are many counts of this clonotype. The V and J genes are TRBV5-1 and TRBJ2-1, with D uncertain. Trimming shortened V by 1 base and J by 8 bases, and 13 bases separated the two germline ends. Germline-derived CDR1 and CDR2 are SGHRS and YFSETQ. The CDR3 extends over 14 amino acids. CDR3 nucleotides: TGCGCCAGCAGCTTGTGGTTTGGGGATCATGAGCAGTTCTTC. The encoded protein is CASSLWFGDHEQFF.

This clonotype occurred a few times. The chain is built from TRBV20-1 and TRBJ1-5, with 7 bases fitting TRBD1. The CDR3 runs 14 residues. After removal of 5 bases from V and 0 bases from J, the junction contained 4 bases not matched to a gene. Germline CDR1 DFQATT, CDR2 SNEGSKA (reference sequence). The CDR3 here is CSAWGQLSNQPQHF. Written as DNA, the CDR3 is TGCAGTGCTTGGGGACAGCTTAGCAATCAGCCCCAGCATTTT.